What follows is one TCR beta chain and its context. What it binds is not known. The entry originates in a study of cytomegalovirus exposure and HLA in healthy donors. The protocol was immunoSEQ multiplex PCR, while the TCRdb copy is restricted to in-frame clones and leaves out a portion. Of around 86,000 clones detected, approximately 93% appear once; the ten largest clones hold approximately 1.1%. Whole-study findings and limits: Cytomegalovirus status, reportedly, was diagnosed with high specificity and sensitivity by the classifier. Subsequent analysis showed first-cohort TCR clusters tending to co-occur in approximately 120 validation repertoires. The authors listed about 170 TCR beta chains as cytomegalovirus-associated.

This CDR3 has 19 amino acids. J was trimmed by 0 bases and V by 0 bases; bases with no gene match: 9. Germline CDR1 reads LGHNA; CDR2 reads YNFKEQ. The clonotype comes from a woman aged 30 to 39 in good health and CMV-seropositive. The sample taken for sequencing was PBMCs. This sequence joins TRBV4-2 and TRBJ1-5; the match to TRBD1 covers 9 bases. Here the CDR3 reads CASSQDSTGGRYSNQPQHF. DNA for the CDR3: TGTGCCAGCAGCCAAGATTCGACAGGGGGGCGATATAGCAATCAGCCCCAGCATTTT.